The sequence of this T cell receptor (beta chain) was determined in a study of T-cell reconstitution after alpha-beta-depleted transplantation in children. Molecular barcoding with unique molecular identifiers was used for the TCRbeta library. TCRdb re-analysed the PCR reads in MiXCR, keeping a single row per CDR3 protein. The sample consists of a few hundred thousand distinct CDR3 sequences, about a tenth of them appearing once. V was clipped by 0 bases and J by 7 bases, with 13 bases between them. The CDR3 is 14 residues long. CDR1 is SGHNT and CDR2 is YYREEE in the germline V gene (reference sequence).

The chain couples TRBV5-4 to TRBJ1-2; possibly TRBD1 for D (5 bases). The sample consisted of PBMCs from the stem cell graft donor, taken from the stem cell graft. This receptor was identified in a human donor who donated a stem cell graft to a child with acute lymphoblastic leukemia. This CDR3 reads CASSLARQGSGYTF. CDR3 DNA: TGTGCCAGCAGCTTGGCCCGGCAGGGAAGTGGCTACACCTTC.